Sequencing of this TCR beta chain was carried out in a study of cytomegalovirus exposure and HLA in healthy donors. As concerns this clone: Antigen specificity is unknown.

Study-level points and caveats: In vitro testing confirmed three CMV-associated chains as specific for CMV antigens. Reports described diagnosis of cytomegalovirus status by the classifier as highly specific and sensitive.

The CDR3 has 13 residues. The germline V and J ends were trimmed by 5 bases and 4 bases, with 12 bases remaining between them. Germline V CDR1 and CDR2: LNHDA, SQIVND (reference sequence). Data came from immunoSEQ multiplex PCR; TCRdb stores just in-frame clones and leaves some out. The table shows about 120,000 clones, with around 90% occurring only once. This sequence originates from a woman aged 18 to 35 in good health and CMV-seronegative. Sequences were obtained from PBMCs. V usage is TRBV19 and J usage is TRBJ2-7, with D possibly matching TRBD2 (7 bases). This CDR3 reads CASSVGRGYEQYF. The CDR3 DNA sequence: TGTGCCAGTAGTGTGGGGAGGGGGTACGAGCAGTACTTC.